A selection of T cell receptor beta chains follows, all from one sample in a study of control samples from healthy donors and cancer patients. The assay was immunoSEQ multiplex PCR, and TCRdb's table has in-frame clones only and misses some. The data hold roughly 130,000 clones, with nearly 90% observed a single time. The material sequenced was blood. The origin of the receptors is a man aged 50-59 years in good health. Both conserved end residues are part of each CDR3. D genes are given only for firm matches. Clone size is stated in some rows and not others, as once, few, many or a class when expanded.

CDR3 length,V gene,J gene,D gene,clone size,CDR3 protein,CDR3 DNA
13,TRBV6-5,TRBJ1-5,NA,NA,CASSSGSWQPQHF,TGTGCCAGCAGCTCAGGGAGTTGGCAGCCCCAGCATTTT
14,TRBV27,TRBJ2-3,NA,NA,CASSLFGTTDTQYF,TGTGCCAGCAGTTTATTCGGGACCACAGATACGCAGTATTTT
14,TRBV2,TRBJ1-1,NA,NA,CASSENSLNTEAFF,TGTGCCAGCAGTGAAAACAGTCTGAACACTGAAGCTTTCTTT
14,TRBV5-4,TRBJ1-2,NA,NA,CASSVIGGGYGYTF,TGTGCCAGCAGCGTTATCGGGGGCGGCTATGGCTACACCTTC
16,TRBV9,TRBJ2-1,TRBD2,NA,CASSVGGGSSYNEQFF,TGTGCCAGCAGCGTAGGCGGGGGGAGCTCCTACAATGAGCAGTTCTTC
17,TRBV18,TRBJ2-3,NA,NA,CASSPPWSAERSDTQYF,TGTGCCAGCTCACCACCATGGTCGGCTGAACGGTCCGATACGCAGTATTTT
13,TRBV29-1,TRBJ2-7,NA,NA,CSAGDGSSYEQYF,TGCAGCGCTGGAGACGGGAGCTCCTACGAGCAGTACTTC
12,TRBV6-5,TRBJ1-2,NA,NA,CASSSQGYGYTF,TGTGCCAGCTCATCCCAGGGATATGGCTACACCTTC
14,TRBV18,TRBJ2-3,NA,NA,CASSTRDSTDTQYF,TGTGCCAGCTCAACGAGGGACAGCACAGATACGCAGTATTTT
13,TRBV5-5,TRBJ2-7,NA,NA,CASSLTDSYEQYF,TGTGCCAGCAGCCTGACAGACTCCTACGAGCAGTACTTC
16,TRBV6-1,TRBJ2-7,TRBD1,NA,CASSDLRTGDSYEQYF,TGTGCCAGCAGTGACCTAAGGACAGGGGACTCCTACGAGCAGTACTTC
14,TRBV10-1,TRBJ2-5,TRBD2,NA,CASSLAGNGETQYF,TGCGCCAGCTCGCTAGCGGGGAACGGAGAGACCCAGTACTTC
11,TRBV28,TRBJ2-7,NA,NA,CASSPAYEQYF,TGTGCCAGCAGTCCGGCCTACGAGCAGTACTTC
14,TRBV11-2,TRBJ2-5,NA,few,CASSLEGYYSSLYF,TGTGCCAGCAGCTTAGAAGGCTATTACAGCAGTCTTTACTTC
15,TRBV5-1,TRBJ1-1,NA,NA,CASSLGGASNTEAFF,TGCGCCAGCAGCTTGGGTGGGGCCTCGAACACTGAAGCTTTCTTT
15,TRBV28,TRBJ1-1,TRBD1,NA,CASSSQGQRNTEAFF,TGTGCCAGCAGTTCACAGGGACAGAGGAACACTGAAGCTTTCTTT
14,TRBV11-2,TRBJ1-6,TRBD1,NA,CASRSQGAVSPLHF,TGTGCCAGCCGATCCCAGGGGGCGGTTTCACCCCTCCACTTT
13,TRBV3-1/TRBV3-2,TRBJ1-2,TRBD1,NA,CASSPDRLYGYTF,TGTGCCAGCAGCCCGGACAGGCTCTATGGCTACACCTTC
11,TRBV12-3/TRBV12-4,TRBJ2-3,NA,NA,CASSLGSPQYF,TGTGCCAGCAGTTTGGGTTCCCCGCAGTATTTT
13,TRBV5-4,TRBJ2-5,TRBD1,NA,CASSADRAETQYF,TGTGCCAGCAGCGCCGACAGGGCGGAGACCCAGTACTTC
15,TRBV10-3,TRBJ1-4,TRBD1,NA,CAIRPGTGVDEKLFF,TGTGCCATCAGGCCCGGGACAGGGGTTGACGAAAAACTGTTTTTT
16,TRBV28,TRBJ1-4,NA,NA,CASSTRQVATNEKLFF,TGTGCCAGCAGTACAAGACAGGTTGCAACTAATGAAAAACTGTTTTTT
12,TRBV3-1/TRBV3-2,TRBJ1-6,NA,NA,CASSRTGTPLHF,TGTGCCAGCAGCCGAACAGGGACACCCCTCCACTTT
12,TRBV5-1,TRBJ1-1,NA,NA,CASSSPGTEAFF,TGCGCCAGCAGCTCCCCAGGCACTGAAGCTTTCTTT
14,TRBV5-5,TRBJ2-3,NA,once,CASSQGTGPDTQYF,TGTGCCAGCAGCCAAGGCACAGGGCCAGATACGCAGTATTTT
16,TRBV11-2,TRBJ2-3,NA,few,CASSGGPAVSTDTQYF,TGTGCCAGCAGCGGCGGCCCCGCGGTTAGCACAGATACGCAGTATTTT
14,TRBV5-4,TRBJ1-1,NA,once,CASSPRGKNTEAFF,TGTGCCAGCAGCCCGCGTGGGAAAAACACTGAAGCTTTCTTT
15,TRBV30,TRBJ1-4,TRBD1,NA,CAWSITGTGGEKLFF,TGTGCCTGGAGTATCACCGGGACAGGGGGCGAAAAACTGTTTTTT
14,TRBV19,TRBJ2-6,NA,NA,CASSRYSGANVLTF,TGTGCCAGTAGTAGGTACTCTGGGGCCAACGTCCTGACTTTC
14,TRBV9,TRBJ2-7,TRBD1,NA,CASSVRDSSYEQYF,TGTGCCAGCAGCGTACGGGACAGCTCCTACGAGCAGTACTTC
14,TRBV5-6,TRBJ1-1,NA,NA,CASSLFSGNTEAFF,TGTGCCAGCAGCTTGTTCAGCGGGAACACTGAAGCTTTCTTT
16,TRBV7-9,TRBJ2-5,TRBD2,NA,CASSPSGTSNQETQYF,TGTGCCAGCAGCCCTAGCGGGACATCCAACCAAGAGACCCAGTACTTC
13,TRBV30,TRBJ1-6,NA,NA,CAWTNLYNSPLHF,TGTGCCTGGACTAACCTTTATAATTCACCCCTCCACTTT
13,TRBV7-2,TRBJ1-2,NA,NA,CASSPGPLYGYTF,TGTGCCAGCAGTCCAGGACCGCTCTATGGCTACACCTTC
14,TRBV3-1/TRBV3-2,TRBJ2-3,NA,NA,CASSQGVRGDTQYF,TGTGCCAGCAGCCAGGGCGTGAGGGGAGATACGCAGTATTTT
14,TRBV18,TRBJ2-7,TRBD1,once,CASSPRGTGYEQYF,TGTGCCAGCTCACCACGAGGGACAGGGTACGAGCAGTACTTC
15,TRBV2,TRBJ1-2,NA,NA,CASSEDLGGNYGYTF,TGTGCCAGCAGTGAGGATTTAGGAGGGAACTATGGCTACACCTTC
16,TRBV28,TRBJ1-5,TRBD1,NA,CASRGGQEYSNQPQHF,TGTGCCAGCAGGGGCGGACAGGAGTATAGCAATCAGCCCCAGCATTTT
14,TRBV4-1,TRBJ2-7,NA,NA,CASSQVAGGRPQYF,TGCGCCAGCAGCCAAGTTGCCGGCGGGCGTCCTCAGTACTTC
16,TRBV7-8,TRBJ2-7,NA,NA,CASSLERRGSSYEQYF,TGTGCCAGCAGCTTAGAGCGGCGAGGGAGCTCCTACGAGCAGTACTTC
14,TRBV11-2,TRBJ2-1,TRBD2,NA,CASSLGRGRNEQFF,TGTGCCAGCAGCCTAGGGCGGGGGAGGAATGAGCAGTTCTTC
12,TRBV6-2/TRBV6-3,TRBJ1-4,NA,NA,CASSFTAEKLFF,TGTGCCAGCAGTTTCACAGCGGAAAAACTGTTTTTT
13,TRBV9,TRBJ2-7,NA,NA,CASSLTPTYEQYF,TGTGCCAGCAGCCTCACACCTACCTACGAGCAGTACTTC
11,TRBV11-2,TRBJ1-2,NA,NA,CASSLIYGYTF,TGTGCCAGCAGCTTAATCTATGGCTACACCTTC
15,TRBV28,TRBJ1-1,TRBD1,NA,CASRVAQGVNTEAFF,TGTGCCAGCCGTGTAGCCCAGGGGGTCAACACTGAAGCTTTCTTT
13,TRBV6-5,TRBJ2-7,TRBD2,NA,CASSWDYSYEQYF,TGTGCCAGCAGTTGGGACTACTCCTACGAGCAGTACTTC
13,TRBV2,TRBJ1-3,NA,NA,CASRQASGNTIYF,TGTGCCAGCAGGCAGGCCTCTGGAAACACCATATATTTT
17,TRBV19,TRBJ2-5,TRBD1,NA,CASSHIWGQGKQETQYF,TGTGCCAGTAGTCATATATGGGGACAGGGAAAGCAAGAGACCCAGTACTTC
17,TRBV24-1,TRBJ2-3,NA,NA,CATSGGFGARGTDTQYF,TGTGCCACCAGTGGGGGATTCGGGGCCCGGGGCACAGATACGCAGTATTTT
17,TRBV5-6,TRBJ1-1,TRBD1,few,CASSLEGRGLLFTEAFF,TGTGCCAGCAGTTTGGAGGGCAGGGGGCTGCTCTTCACTGAAGCTTTCTTT
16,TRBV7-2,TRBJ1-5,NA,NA,CASSLGGVVFDQPQHF,TGTGCCAGCAGCTTGGGCGGGGTTGTGTTTGATCAGCCCCAGCATTTT
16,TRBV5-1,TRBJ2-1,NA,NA,CASSLGTGRAYNEQFF,TGCGCCAGCAGCTTGGGGACAGGGAGGGCCTACAATGAGCAGTTCTTC